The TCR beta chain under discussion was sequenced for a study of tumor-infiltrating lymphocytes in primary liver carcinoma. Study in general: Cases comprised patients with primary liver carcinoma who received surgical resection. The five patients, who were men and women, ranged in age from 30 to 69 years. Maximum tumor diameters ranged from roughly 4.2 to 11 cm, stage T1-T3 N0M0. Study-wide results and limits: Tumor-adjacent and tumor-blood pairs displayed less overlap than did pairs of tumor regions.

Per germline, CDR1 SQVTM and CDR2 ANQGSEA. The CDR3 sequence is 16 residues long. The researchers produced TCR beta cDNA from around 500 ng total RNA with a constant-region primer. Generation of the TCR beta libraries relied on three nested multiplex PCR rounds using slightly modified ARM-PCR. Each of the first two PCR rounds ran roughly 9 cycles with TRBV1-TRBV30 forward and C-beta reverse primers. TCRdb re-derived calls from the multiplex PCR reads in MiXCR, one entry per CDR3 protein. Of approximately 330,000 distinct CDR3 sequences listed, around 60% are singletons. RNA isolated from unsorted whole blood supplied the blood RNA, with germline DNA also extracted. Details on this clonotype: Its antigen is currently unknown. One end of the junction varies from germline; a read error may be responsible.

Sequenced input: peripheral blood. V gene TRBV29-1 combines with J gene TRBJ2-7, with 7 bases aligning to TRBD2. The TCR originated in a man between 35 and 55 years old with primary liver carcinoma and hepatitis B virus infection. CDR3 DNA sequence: TGCAGCGTTGAAGATAAAGGAGGTGCGGGAGACTACGAGCGGTACTTC. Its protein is CSVEDKGGAGDYERYF.